This is a list of T cell receptor beta chains from one sample in a study of T-cell reconstitution after alpha-beta-depleted transplantation in children. TCRdb reanalysed the PCR reads using MiXCR and keeps one entry per CDR3 protein. Of approximately 350,000 distinct CDR3 sequences in the sample, roughly 15% were seen once. This specimen was PBMCs, taken from the stem cell graft. Receptors were obtained from a human donor who donated a stem cell graft to a child with Fanconi anemia. CDR3s include the opening cysteine and the closing phenylalanine or tryptophan. D genes are given only for firm matches. Rows give clone size only sometimes, using once, few, many, or a class for an expanded clone.

v_gene	abundance	d_gene	j_gene	CDR3aa	CDR3nt
TRBV5-1	many	TRBD1	TRBJ2-2	CASSPGQDTGELFF	TGCGCCAGCAGCCCGGGACAGGACACCGGGGAGCTGTTTTTT
TRBV20-1	-	TRBD2	TRBJ2-3	CSAYSGGTDTQYF	TGCAGTGCCTATAGCGGGGGCACAGATACGCAGTATTTT
TRBV27	many	-	TRBJ2-1	CASSLLDRYNEQFF	TGTGCCAGCAGTTTACTGGACAGATACAATGAGCAGTTCTTC
TRBV29-1	-	-	TRBJ1-1	CSVASVPEAFF	TGCAGCGTTGCCTCAGTACCTGAAGCTTTCTTT
TRBV28	-	-	TRBJ1-5	CASRALDRPNQPQHF	TGTGCCAGCAGGGCGCTGGACAGACCCAATCAGCCCCAGCATTTT
TRBV12-3/TRBV12-4	-	TRBD1	TRBJ2-3	CASRDRGSTDTQYF	TGTGCCAGCAGGGACAGGGGAAGCACAGATACGCAGTATTTT
TRBV12-3/TRBV12-4	many	TRBD1	TRBJ2-1	CASSLTGTGVDEQFF	TGTGCCAGCAGTTTAACCGGGACAGGGGTCGATGAGCAGTTCTTC
TRBV28	-	-	TRBJ2-3	CASSPPTSPGTQYF	TGTGCCAGCAGCCCCCCGACCTCACCAGGAACGCAGTATTTT
TRBV27	-	-	TRBJ1-5	CASSLHNQPQHF	TGTGCCAGCAGTCTCCATAATCAGCCCCAGCATTTT
TRBV20-1	-	-	TRBJ2-1	CSARGTDSYNEQFF	TGCAGTGCTAGAGGGACGGATTCCTACAATGAGCAGTTCTTC
TRBV29-1	few	-	TRBJ2-3	CSVEGHGSSDTQYF	TGCAGCGTTGAAGGTCATGGGTCCTCAGATACGCAGTATTTT
TRBV20-1	-	-	TRBJ1-1	CSALGHLNTEAFF	TGCAGTGCCCTGGGACATCTGAACACTGAAGCTTTCTTT
TRBV5-1	-	-	TRBJ2-1	CASSSGAGAPGNNEQFF	TGCGCCAGCAGCTCGGGGGCGGGGGCCCCGGGGAACAATGAGCAGTTCTTC
TRBV6-5	many	-	TRBJ2-2	CASSWGGGELFF	TGTGCCAGCAGTTGGGGTGGCGGGGAGCTGTTTTTT
TRBV3-1	many	-	TRBJ1-6	CASSRSGLGRSPLHF	TGTGCCAGCAGCCGATCCGGATTGGGACGTTCACCCCTCCACTTT
TRBV5-1	-	TRBD2	TRBJ2-3	CASSRSGGDTQYF	TGCGCCAGCAGCCGTTCGGGGGGAGATACGCAGTATTTT
TRBV5-1	few	-	TRBJ2-5	CASSLDGQGETQYF	TGCGCCAGCAGCTTGGACGGTCAGGGGGAGACCCAGTACTTC
TRBV30	-	-	TRBJ2-1	CAWRNYNEQFF	TGTGCCTGGAGGAACTACAATGAGCAGTTCTTC
TRBV7-2	-	TRBD2	TRBJ2-1	CASSFVTSGAYNEQFF	TGTGCCAGCAGCTTCGTAACTAGCGGGGCCTACAATGAGCAGTTCTTC
TRBV9	-	-	TRBJ1-1	CASSVDPFPDTEAFF	TGTGCCAGCAGCGTAGACCCTTTTCCGGACACTGAAGCTTTCTTT
TRBV25-1	-	-	TRBJ2-4	CASSPQGSIQYF	TGTGCCAGCAGTCCCCAGGGTAGCATTCAGTACTTC
TRBV30	-	-	TRBJ2-3	CAWSLRGDTQYF	TGTGCCTGGAGTCTCAGGGGAGATACGCAGTATTTT
TRBV5-1	-	-	TRBJ2-7	CASSLVGVTYEQYF	TGCGCCAGCAGCTTGGTGGGGGTTACCTACGAGCAGTACTTC
TRBV10-2	few	TRBD2	TRBJ2-6	CASRLAAGANVLTF	TGCGCCAGCCGACTAGCGGCTGGGGCCAACGTCCTGACTTTC